Listed here are 4 T cell receptor beta chains from one sample, sequenced in a study of blood T cell repertoires in COVID-19 (dated by TCRdb to the early 2020s). Libraries were constructed by the immunoSEQ multiplex PCR assay. TCRdb's version of the immuneACCESS table is confined to in-frame rearrangements and falls short of the full clone set. An unresolved V gene accounts for under half of the shortfall where checked; the remainder is of unknown origin. This sample comprises 380,000 or so clones, more than 75% of them detected only once. Of the sample, 1.3% falls within the top ten clones. The specimen sequenced was PBMCs or T cells enriched from blood (not recorded which). The receptors were sampled from a young man who had recovered from COVID-19.

The chain links TRBV30 to TRBJ1-2; D unclear. The germline gives CDR1 GTSNPN, CDR2 SVGIG (reference sequence). This CDR3 spans 13 amino acids. Trimming stripped 2 bases from V and 13 bases from J, with 20 bases between. The CDR3 DNA is TGTGCCTGGAGTAAAGGAGCGGAGCCACAATGCACCTTC. Protein: CAWSKGAEPQCTF.

The CDR3 DNA is TGTGCCAGCAGCGTTCGGGACAGGGTTTCACCCCTCCACTTT. Protein sequence: CASSVRDRVSPLHF. The chain uses TRBV9 and TRBJ1-6; 9 nucleotides line up with TRBD1. The CDR3 has 14 amino acids. The trim removed 2 bases at V and 9 bases at J, leaving 3 bases unmatched. From germline, CDR1 is SGDLS and CDR2 YYNGEE.

V usage is TRBV5-5 and J usage is TRBJ1-6; D may be TRBD1 (5 bases). The germline V and J ends were trimmed by 0 bases and 9 bases, with 19 bases remaining between them. The CDR3 has 17 amino acids. Germline CDR1 is SGHKS and CDR2 is YYEKEE (reference sequence). DNA for the CDR3: TGTGCCAGCAGCTTGGAAAGCTCAGGGACGGGAGGTTCACCCCTCCACTTT. Translated: CASSLESSGTGGSPLHF. Complete variable domain (other parts from reference TRBV5-5 and TRBJ1-6): DAGVTQSPTHLIKTRGQQVTLRCSPISGHKSVSWYQQVLGQGPQFIFQYYEKEERGRGNFPDRFSARQFPNYSSELNVNALLLGDSALYLCASSLESSGTGGSPLHFGNGTRLTVT.

The chain is built from TRBV5-6 and TRBJ1-2, with 9 bases identical to TRBD1. After removal of 5 bases from V and 6 bases from J, the junction contained 5 bases not matched to a gene. This CDR3 is 13 amino acids long. The V gene's germline CDR1 is SGHDT and CDR2 YYEEEE. The CDR3 DNA is TGTGCCAGCAGTAGAGACAGGGGGGATGGCTACACCTTC. The encoded protein is CASSRDRGDGYTF. The full variable domain, in which reference TRBV5-6 and TRBJ1-2 provide the parts outside the CDR3, is DAGVTQSPTHLIKTRGQQVTLRCSPKSGHDTVSWYQQALGQGPQFIFQYYEEEERQRGNFPDRFSGHQFPNYSSELNVNALLLGDSALYLCASSRDRGDGYTFGSGTRLTVV.